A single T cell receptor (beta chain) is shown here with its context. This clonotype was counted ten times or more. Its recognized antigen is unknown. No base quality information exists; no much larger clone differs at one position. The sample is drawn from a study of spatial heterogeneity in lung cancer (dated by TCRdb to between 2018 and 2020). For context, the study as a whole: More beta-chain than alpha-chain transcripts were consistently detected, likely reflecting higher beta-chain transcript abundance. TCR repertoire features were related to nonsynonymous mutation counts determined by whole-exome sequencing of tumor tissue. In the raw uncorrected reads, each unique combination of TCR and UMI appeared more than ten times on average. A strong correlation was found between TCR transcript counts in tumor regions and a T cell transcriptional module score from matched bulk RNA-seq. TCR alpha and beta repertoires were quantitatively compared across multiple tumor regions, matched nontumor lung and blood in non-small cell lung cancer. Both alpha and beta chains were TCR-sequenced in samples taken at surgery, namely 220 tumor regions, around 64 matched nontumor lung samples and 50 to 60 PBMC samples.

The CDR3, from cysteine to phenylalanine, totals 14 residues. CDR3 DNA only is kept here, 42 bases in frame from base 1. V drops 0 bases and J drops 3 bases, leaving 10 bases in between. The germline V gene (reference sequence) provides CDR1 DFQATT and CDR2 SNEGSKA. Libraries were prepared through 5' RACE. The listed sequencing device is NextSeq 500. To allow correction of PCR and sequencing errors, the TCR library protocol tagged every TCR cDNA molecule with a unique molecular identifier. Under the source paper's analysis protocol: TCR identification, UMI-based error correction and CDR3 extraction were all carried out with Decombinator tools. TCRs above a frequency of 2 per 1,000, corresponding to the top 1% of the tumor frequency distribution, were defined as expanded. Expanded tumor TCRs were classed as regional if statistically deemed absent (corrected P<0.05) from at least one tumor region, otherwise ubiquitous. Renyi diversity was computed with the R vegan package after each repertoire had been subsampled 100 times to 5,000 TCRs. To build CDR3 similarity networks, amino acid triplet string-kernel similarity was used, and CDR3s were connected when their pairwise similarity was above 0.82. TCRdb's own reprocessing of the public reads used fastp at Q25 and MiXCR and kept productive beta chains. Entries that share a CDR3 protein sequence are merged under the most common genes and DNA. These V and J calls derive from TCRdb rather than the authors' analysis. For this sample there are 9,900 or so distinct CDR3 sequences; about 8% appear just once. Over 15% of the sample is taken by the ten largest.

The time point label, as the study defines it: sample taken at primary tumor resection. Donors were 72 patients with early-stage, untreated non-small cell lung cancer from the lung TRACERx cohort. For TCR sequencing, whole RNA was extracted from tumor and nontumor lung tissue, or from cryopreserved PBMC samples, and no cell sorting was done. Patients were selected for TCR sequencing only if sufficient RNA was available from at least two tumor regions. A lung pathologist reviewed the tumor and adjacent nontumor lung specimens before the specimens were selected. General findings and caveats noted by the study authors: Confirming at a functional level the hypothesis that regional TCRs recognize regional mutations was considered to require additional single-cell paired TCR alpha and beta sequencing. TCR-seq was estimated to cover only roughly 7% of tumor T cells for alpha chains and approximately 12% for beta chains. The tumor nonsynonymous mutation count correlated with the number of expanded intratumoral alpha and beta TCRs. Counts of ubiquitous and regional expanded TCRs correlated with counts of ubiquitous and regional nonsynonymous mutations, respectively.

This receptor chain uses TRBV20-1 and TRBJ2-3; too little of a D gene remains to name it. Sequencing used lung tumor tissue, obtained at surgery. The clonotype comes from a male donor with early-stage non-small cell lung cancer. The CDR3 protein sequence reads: CSARDSQETDTQYF. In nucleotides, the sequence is TGCAGTGCTAGAGATTCGCAGGAAACAGATACGCAGTATTTT.